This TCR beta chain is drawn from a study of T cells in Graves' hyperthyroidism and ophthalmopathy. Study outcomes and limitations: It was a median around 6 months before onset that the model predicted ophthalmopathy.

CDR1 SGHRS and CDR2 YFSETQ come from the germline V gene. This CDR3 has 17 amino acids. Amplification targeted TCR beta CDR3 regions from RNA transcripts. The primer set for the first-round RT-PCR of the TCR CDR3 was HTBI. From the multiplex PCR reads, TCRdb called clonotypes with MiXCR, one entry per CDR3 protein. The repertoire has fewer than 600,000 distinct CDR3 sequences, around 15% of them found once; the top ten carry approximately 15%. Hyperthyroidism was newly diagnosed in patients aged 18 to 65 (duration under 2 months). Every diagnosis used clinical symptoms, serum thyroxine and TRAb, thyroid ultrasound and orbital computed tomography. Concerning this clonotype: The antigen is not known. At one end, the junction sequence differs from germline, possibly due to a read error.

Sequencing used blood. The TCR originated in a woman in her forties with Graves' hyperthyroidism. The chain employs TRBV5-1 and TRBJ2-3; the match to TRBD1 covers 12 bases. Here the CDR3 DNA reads TGTGCCAGCAGCCGCGGGACAGGGGGCGCCTCCACAGATACGCAGTATTTT. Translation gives CASSRGTGGASTDTQYF.